One sample yielded the 2 T cell receptor beta chains listed below, sequenced in a study of cytomegalovirus exposure and HLA in healthy donors. The PCR made use of 60 Vbeta and 13 Jbeta primers. The assay was immunoSEQ multiplex PCR, and TCRdb's table has in-frame clones only and misses some. This sample has around 100,000 clones, with about 74% found just once. Material for sequencing was PBMCs. These receptors all come from a man between 25 and 39 years old in good health and CMV-seropositive.

J is TRBJ2-1 and V is TRBV2, with TRBD2 as a possible D gene (6 bases). The V gene lost 6 bases and the J gene lost 6 bases, with 15 bases spanning the gap. The CDR3 runs to 14 residues. The germline CDR1 and CDR2 sequences are SNHLY and FYNNEI. This chain's CDR3 is CASRAIGGGNEQFF. The CDR3 coding sequence is TGTGCCAGCAGGGCCATCGGGGGAGGCAATGAGCAGTTCTTC.

The chain joins TRBV6-6 to TRBJ1-2; TRBD1 is a possible D gene (6 bases). The V gene's germline CDR1 is MNHNY and CDR2 SVGAGI (reference sequence). V dropped 2 bases and J dropped 4 bases, with 11 bases sitting between them. The CDR3 spans 14 residues. The CDR3 loop is CASSYEGTSYGYTF. CDR3 DNA sequence: TGTGCCAGCAGTTACGAAGGGACAAGCTATGGCTACACCTTC.